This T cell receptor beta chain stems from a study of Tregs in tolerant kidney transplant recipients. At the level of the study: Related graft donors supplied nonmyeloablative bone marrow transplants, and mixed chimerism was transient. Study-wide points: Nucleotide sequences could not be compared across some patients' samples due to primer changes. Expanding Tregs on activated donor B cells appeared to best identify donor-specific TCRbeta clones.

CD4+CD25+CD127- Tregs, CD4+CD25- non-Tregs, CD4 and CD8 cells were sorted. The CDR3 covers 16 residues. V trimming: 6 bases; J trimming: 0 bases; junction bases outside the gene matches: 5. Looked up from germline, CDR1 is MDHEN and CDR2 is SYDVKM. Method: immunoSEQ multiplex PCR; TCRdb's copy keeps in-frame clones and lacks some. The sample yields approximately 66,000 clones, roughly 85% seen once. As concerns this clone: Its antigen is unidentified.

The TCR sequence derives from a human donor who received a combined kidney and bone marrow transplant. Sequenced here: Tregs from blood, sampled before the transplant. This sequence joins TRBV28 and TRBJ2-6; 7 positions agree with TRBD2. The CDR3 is CASRPPGGSGANVLTF. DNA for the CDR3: TGTGCCAGCAGACCCCCGGGGGGCTCTGGGGCCAACGTCCTGACTTTC.